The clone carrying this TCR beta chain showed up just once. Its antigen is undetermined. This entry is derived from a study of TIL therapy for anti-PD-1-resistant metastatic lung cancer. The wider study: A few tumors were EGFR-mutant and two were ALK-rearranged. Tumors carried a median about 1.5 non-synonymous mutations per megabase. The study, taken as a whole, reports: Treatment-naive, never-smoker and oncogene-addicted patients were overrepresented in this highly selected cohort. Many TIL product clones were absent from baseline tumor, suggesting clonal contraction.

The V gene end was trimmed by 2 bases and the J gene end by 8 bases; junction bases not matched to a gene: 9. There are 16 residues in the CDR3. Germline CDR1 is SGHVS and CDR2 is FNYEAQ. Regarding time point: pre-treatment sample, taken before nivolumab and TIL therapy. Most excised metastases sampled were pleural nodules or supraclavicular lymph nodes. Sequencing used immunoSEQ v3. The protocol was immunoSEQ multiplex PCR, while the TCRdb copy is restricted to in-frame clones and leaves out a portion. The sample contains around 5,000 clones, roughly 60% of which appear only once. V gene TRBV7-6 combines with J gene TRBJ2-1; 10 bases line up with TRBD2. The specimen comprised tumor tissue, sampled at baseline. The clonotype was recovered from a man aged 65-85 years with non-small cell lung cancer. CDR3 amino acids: CASSLLAGVSFDEQFF. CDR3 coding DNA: TGTGCCAGCAGCTTACTAGCGGGAGTTAGTTTTGATGAGCAGTTCTTC.